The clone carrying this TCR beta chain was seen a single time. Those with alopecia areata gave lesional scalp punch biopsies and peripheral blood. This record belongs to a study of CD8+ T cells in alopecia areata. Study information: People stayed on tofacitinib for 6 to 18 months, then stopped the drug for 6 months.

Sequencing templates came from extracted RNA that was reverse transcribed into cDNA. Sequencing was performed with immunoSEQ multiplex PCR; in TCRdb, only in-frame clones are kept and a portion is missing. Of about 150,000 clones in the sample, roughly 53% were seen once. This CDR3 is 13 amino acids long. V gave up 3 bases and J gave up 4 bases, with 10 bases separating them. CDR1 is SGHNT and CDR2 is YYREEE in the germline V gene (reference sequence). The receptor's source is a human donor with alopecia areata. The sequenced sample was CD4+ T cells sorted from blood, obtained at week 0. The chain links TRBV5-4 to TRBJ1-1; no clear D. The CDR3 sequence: CASSSDGGTEAFF. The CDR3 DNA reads TGTGCCAGCAGCTCTGATGGCGGCACTGAAGCTTTCTTT.